The rows below give T cell receptor beta chains drawn from one sample of a study of technical replicates of blood from a handful of donors. This table comes from immunoSEQ multiplex PCR, and its TCRdb copy is limited to in-frame clones, with some not included. The sample consists of some 100,000 clones, over 90% of them appearing once. Sequencing used T cells isolated from PBMCs. The receptors shown here come from a human donor in good health. CDR3s leave out the opening cysteine and the closing phenylalanine or tryptophan. D genes are given only for firm matches. Clone size appears in some rows only: once, few, many, or a class for an expanded clone.

D	V	size	J	CDR3
NA	TRBV5-8	NA	TRBJ2-5	ASSPGVRGHLQETQY
NA	TRBV4-1	NA	TRBJ2-7	ASSQVPSGRASYEQY
NA	TRBV5-1	NA	TRBJ2-5	ASSADSWETQY
NA	TRBV7-9	NA	TRBJ1-2	ASSNGNYGYT
TRBD1	TRBV10-3	NA	TRBJ1-3	AISDGTGRGSGRNTIY
NA	TRBV7-8	NA	TRBJ1-2	ASSLGGENYGYT
TRBD1	TRBV5-5	NA	TRBJ1-2	ASSFFDRGVFGYT
NA	TRBV28	few	TRBJ2-7	ASSLVGGGSGISTYEQY
NA	TRBV10-3	NA	TRBJ1-2	AITQTENYGYT
NA	TRBV6-5	once	TRBJ2-7	ASSYTGYAQY